These 32 T cell receptor beta chains were all obtained from the same sample, sequenced in a study of blood T cell repertoires in COVID-19. This table comes from immunoSEQ multiplex PCR, and its TCRdb copy is limited to in-frame clones, with some not included. The sample comprises some 60,000 clones, 75% to 85% of which are singletons, and 25% to 40% rests with the top ten. Sequenced material: peripheral blood. The receptors come from a human donor in a cohort sampled during active COVID-19.

The chain has TRBV19 and TRBJ2-5, with D possibly being TRBD2 (5 bases). Looked up from germline, CDR1 is LNHDA and CDR2 is SQIVND (reference sequence). Trimming cost V 5 bases and J 9 bases, with 16 bases left between them. CDR3 size: 13 residues. CDR3 amino acids: CASSGRATWSQYF. For the CDR3, the DNA is TGTGCCAGTAGTGGGCGGGCGACCTGGTCCCAGTACTTC.

The J gene is TRBJ2-5, the V gene TRBV6-6; D might be TRBD1 (8 bases). The V and J ends lost 5 bases and 5 bases respectively, with 12 bases between them. This CDR3 region has 13 residues. CDR1 and CDR2 (germline): MNHNY, SVGAGI (reference sequence). In nucleotides, the CDR3 is TGTGCCAGCAGTCAACAGGGGGGGGAGACCCAGTACTTC. The encoded protein is CASSQQGGETQYF.

The chain combines TRBV19 with TRBJ1-1, with 10 bases that match TRBD1. This CDR3 contains 15 residues. Unmatched junction bases numbered 6, after V lost 5 bases and J lost 3 bases. Germline V gives CDR1 LNHDA, CDR2 SQIVND (reference sequence). DNA of the CDR3: TGTGCCAGTAGTCCCCGGGACAGGGGCCACACTGAAGCTTTCTTT. It encodes CASSPRDRGHTEAFF.

V and J are TRBV19 and TRBJ1-1; 8 bases map to TRBD1. CDR3 length equals 20 residues. After removal of 5 bases from V and 0 bases from J, the junction contained 20 bases not matched to a gene. Germline-derived CDR1 and CDR2 are LNHDA and SQIVND (reference sequence). CDR3 DNA sequence: TGTGCCAGTAGTCCCCGGACAGGGCCCGGGGCGATTGATTTGAACACTGAAGCTTTCTTT. Protein sequence: CASSPRTGPGAIDLNTEAFF.

V is TRBV7-2 and J is TRBJ2-3; 10 bases match TRBD2. Losses at the gene ends were 3 bases for V and 3 bases for J; bases not matched to a gene: 3. In germline, CDR1 is SGHTA, CDR2 FQGNSA. The CDR3 has 15 residues. CDR3 protein: CASSFASGGTDTQYF. The CDR3 DNA sequence: TGTGCCAGCAGCTTTGCTAGCGGGGGAACAGATACGCAGTATTTT.

This clone was picked up a small number of times. The chain links TRBV6-5 to TRBJ2-7, with D possibly matching TRBD2 (6 bases). The germline V and J ends were trimmed by 7 bases and 5 bases, with 18 bases remaining between them. The germline V gene encodes CDR1 MNHEY and CDR2 SVGAGI. The CDR3 totals 14 residues. CDR3 coding DNA: TGTGCCAGCACTCCGCCTTATGGGAGGAACGAGCAGTACTTC. This encodes CASTPPYGRNEQYF.

J is TRBJ2-5 and V is TRBV10-2, with a tentative D call TRBD2 (7 bases). Per the germline V gene, CDR1 is WSHSY and CDR2 is SAAADI. There are 14 residues in the CDR3. V lost 0 bases, J lost 5 bases, and 10 bases lay in between. The CDR3 region is CASSESKGGETQYF. CDR3 nucleotide sequence: TGCGCCAGCAGTGAGTCGAAGGGGGGGGAGACCCAGTACTTC.

The table lists this clone with many counts. The rearrangement joins TRBV19 to TRBJ1-2, with D perhaps TRBD1 (5 bases). Germline V gene lookup returns CDR1 LNHDA and CDR2 SQIVND (reference sequence). The CDR3 contains 13 residues. Between the trimmed V and J ends, which lost 2 bases and 4 bases, there was a span of 8 bases. CDR3 DNA: TGTGCCAGTAGTATAAAGGGGTTCTATGGCTACACCTTC. The encoded protein is CASSIKGFYGYTF.

CDR3 DNA: TGTGCCAGCAGCCCTAGCGGAAATCCAGATACGCAGTATTTT. Protein sequence: CASSPSGNPDTQYF. The chain joins TRBV27 to TRBJ2-3, with TRBD2 matching 7 bases. J gave up 4 bases and V 6 bases, and 7 bases lay outside the gene matches. Germline values: CDR1 MNHEY, CDR2 SMNVEV (reference sequence). The CDR3 spans 14 residues.

A word on this clone: One end of the junction does not line up with germline, which may come from a read error. The chain links TRBV19 to TRBJ1-5; D may be TRBD1 (5 bases). The CDR3 sequence is 12 residues long. CDR1 and CDR2 from the germline V gene are LNHDA and SQIVND (reference sequence). The CDR3: CASSIVGGPQHF. The DNA for the CDR3 is TGTGCCAGCAGTATCGTGGGGGGGCCCCAGCATTTT.

The V call is TRBV5-6, the J call TRBJ2-1; the match to TRBD2 covers 11 bases. The CDR3 loop spans 15 amino acids. The J segment lost 3 bases and the V segment lost 4 bases, leaving 3 bases of the junction unmatched. The germline gives CDR1 SGHDT, CDR2 YYEEEE. The CDR3 DNA follows: TGTGCCAGCAGCCCCACTAGCGGGGGCTACAATGAGCAGTTCTTC. Amino acids: CASSPTSGGYNEQFF.

The chain links TRBV7-9 to TRBJ2-7; the match to TRBD1 covers 9 bases. Germline assignment: CDR1 SEHNR and CDR2 FQNEAQ (reference sequence). This CDR3 comprises 14 residues. V dropped 5 bases and J dropped 5; count of bases not matched to a gene: 7. CDR3 coding DNA: TGTGCCAGCAGCCACCGGGACAGGGTCCACGAGCAGTACTTC. Translating gives CASSHRDRVHEQYF.

In its sample, this clone was seen a few times. This CDR3 reads CSAQWSSYNEQFF. The DNA for the CDR3 is TGCAGCGCCCAATGGAGCTCCTACAATGAGCAGTTCTTC. The chain combines TRBV29-1 with TRBJ2-1; no clear D gene. This CDR3 spans 13 amino acids. V shed 7 bases and J shed 0 bases, with 10 bases lying between them. Looked up from germline, CDR1 is SQVTM and CDR2 is ANQGSEA.

The chain uses TRBV28 and TRBJ2-7, with D perhaps matching TRBD1 (7 bases). Per the germline V gene, CDR1 is MDHEN and CDR2 is SYDVKM. The V and J ends lost 3 bases and 5 bases respectively, with 17 bases between them. The CDR3 spans 15 residues. In nucleotides, the CDR3 is TGTGCCAGCAGTTTGGTCGCAGGGGGGTCTAACGAGCAGTACTTC. Translated: CASSLVAGGSNEQYF.

The V and J genes are TRBV15 and TRBJ1-1; TRBD1 aligns across 8 bases. CDR1 and CDR2 (germline): LNHNV, YYDKDF (reference sequence). The CDR3 has 15 residues. The trim removed 3 bases at V and 6 bases at J, leaving 9 bases unmatched. In DNA, the CDR3 is TGTGCCACCAGCAGGCGACAGGGGCGACTTGCTGAAGCTTTCTTT. This gives the protein CATSRRQGRLAEAFF.

The chain recombines TRBV12-3 or TRBV12-4 with TRBJ2-5, with D hard to call. The CDR3 is made up of 11 amino acids. V dropped 4 bases and J dropped 8 bases, with 8 bases sitting between them. The chain's CDR3 is CASSSSVTQYF. CDR3 DNA: TGTGCCAGCAGTTCGAGTGTTACCCAGTACTTC.

V gene TRBV20-1 combines with J gene TRBJ2-3; 9 nucleotides align to TRBD2. After removal of 3 bases from V and 9 bases from J, the junction contained 13 bases not matched to a gene. The CDR3 loop spans 15 amino acids. The germline V gene has CDR1 DFQATT and CDR2 SNEGSKA (reference sequence). The DNA of the CDR3 is TGCAGTGCTAGTGGGACTAGCACTAGCAGGGTGACGCAGTATTTT. Amino acids: CSASGTSTSRVTQYF.

This clone was seen only a few times. The V call is TRBV6-4, the J call TRBJ2-3; 9 positions agree with TRBD1. The CDR3 length is 13 residues. The ends lost 5 bases at V and 9 bases at J; junction bases unmatched: 6. Germline V gene sequence: CDR1 MRHNA, CDR2 SNTAGT. This CDR3 reads CASSPTGGGTQYF. In DNA, the CDR3 is TGTGCCAGCAGTCCAACAGGGGGCGGAACGCAGTATTTT.

This chain links TRBV18 with TRBJ1-3; D call uncertain. The CDR3 consists of 16 residues. CDR1 KGHSH and CDR2 LQKENI come from the germline V gene. V was pared by 3 bases and J by 0 bases, with 12 bases between. The CDR3 loop is CASSPNDGYSGNTIYF. The CDR3 DNA sequence: TGTGCCAGCTCACCCAACGACGGGTACTCTGGAAACACCATATATTTT.

The chain is built from TRBV5-1 and TRBJ1-4; D is unclear. There are 16 residues in the CDR3. Germline-derived CDR1 and CDR2 are SGHRS and YFSETQ. V dropped 2 bases and J dropped 2 bases, with 13 bases sitting between them. The CDR3 spells CASSLRQARTNEKLFF. CDR3 bases: TGCGCCAGCAGCTTAAGGCAGGCTCGGACTAATGAAAAACTGTTTTTT.

This clone was counted only a few times. The chain employs TRBV5-1 and TRBJ2-2; D gene ambiguous. Germline lookup yields CDR1 SGHRS and CDR2 YFSETQ. This CDR3 is 12 amino acids long. The V end lost 4 bases, the J end lost 6 bases, and 7 bases lay between the germline ends. The DNA for the CDR3 is TGCGCCAGCAGCGTCCTAGCCGGGGAGCTGTTTTTT. Residues: CASSVLAGELFF.

This clone was counted a few times. This sequence joins TRBV27 and TRBJ2-2; the match to TRBD2 covers 7 bases. There are 17 residues in the CDR3. Germline values: CDR1 MNHEY, CDR2 SMNVEV (reference sequence). V lost 2 bases and J lost 4; bases outside the gene matches: 10. In nucleotides, the CDR3 is TGTGCCAGCAGTTTAAACCCAGCGGGGTTTTCCACCGGGGAGCTGTTTTTT. Translated: CASSLNPAGFSTGELFF.

This clone has just one count. This chain joins TRBV18 and TRBJ1-2, with D maybe TRBD1 (5 bases). Trimming removed 2 bases from V and 6 bases from J, with 16 bases in between. This CDR3 comprises 15 residues. The germline V gene encodes CDR1 KGHSH and CDR2 LQKENI. The CDR3 is CASSPNSRPGDGYTF. The CDR3 DNA sequence: TGTGCCAGCTCACCAAATTCAAGGCCGGGGGATGGCTACACCTTC. The variable domain in full, completed from reference TRBV18 and TRBJ1-2, reads NAGVMQNPRHLVRRRGQEARLRCSPMKGHSHVYWYRQLPEEGLKFMVYLQKENIIDESGMPKERFSAEFPKEGPSILRIQQVVRGDSAAYFCASSPNSRPGDGYTFGSGTRLTVV.

The CDR3 protein is CASSQDRVKDTQYF. The CDR3 coding sequence is TGCGCCAGCAGCCAAGATCGGGTCAAGGATACGCAGTATTTT. The chain combines TRBV4-1 with TRBJ2-3; D is undetermined. The V end lost 0 bases, the J end lost 6 bases, and 10 bases lay between the germline ends. The CDR3 contains 14 residues. Per germline, CDR1 MGHRA and CDR2 YSYEKL.

V is TRBV29-1 and J is TRBJ1-1; TRBD1 agrees at 7 bases. CDR3 length: 13 amino acids. Germline V gene sequence: CDR1 SQVTM, CDR2 ANQGSEA. V trimming: 7 bases; J trimming: 1 base; junction bases outside the gene matches: 6. The CDR3 here is CSAQGGRNTEAFF. The CDR3, as DNA: TGCAGCGCTCAGGGGGGTCGGAACACTGAAGCTTTCTTT.

This clone has only one observation. This rearrangement joins TRBV18 to TRBJ2-3, with TRBD1 as a possible D gene (5 bases). Trimming removed 4 bases at V and 5 bases at J, with 7 bases between. The CDR3 extends over 12 amino acids. Germline V lookup: CDR1 KGHSH, CDR2 LQKENI. The CDR3 spells CASSLGEDTQYF. CDR3 DNA sequence: TGTGCCAGCTCACTAGGGGAAGATACGCAGTATTTT. Complete variable domain (other parts from reference TRBV18 and TRBJ2-3): NAGVMQNPRHLVRRRGQEARLRCSPMKGHSHVYWYRQLPEEGLKFMVYLQKENIIDESGMPKERFSAEFPKEGPSILRIQQVVRGDSAAYFCASSLGEDTQYFGPGTRLTVL.

J is TRBJ2-6 and V is TRBV28; 7 positions agree with TRBD2. This CDR3 spans 15 amino acids. The germline CDR1 and CDR2 sequences are MDHEN and SYDVKM. The V segment lost 5 bases and the J segment 10 bases; nucleotides outside the gene matches: 11. The CDR3: CASSGLGLADNVLTF. CDR3 DNA: TGTGCCAGCAGTGGTCTGGGGCTAGCGGATAACGTCCTGACTTTC.

This chain connects TRBV5-4 to TRBJ2-3; 12 bases fit TRBD1. Trimming removed 4 bases from V and 5 bases from J; junction bases left unmatched: 8. The germline gives CDR1 SGHNT, CDR2 YYREEE (reference sequence). The CDR3 is 16 amino acids. The CDR3 DNA is TGTGCCAGCAGCGGGGGGACAGGGGGCGGGAGAGATACGCAGTATTTT. The encoded protein is CASSGGTGGGRDTQYF. The full variable domain, in which reference TRBV5-4 and TRBJ2-3 provide the parts outside the CDR3, is ETGVTQSPTHLIKTRGQQVTLRCSSQSGHNTVSWYQQALGQGPQFIFQYYREEENGRGNFPPRFSGLQFPNYSSELNVNALELDDSALYLCASSGGTGGGRDTQYFGPGTRLTVL.

This clone was found a few times. The chain links TRBV9 to TRBJ2-2; no clear D. Trimming cost V 0 bases and J 11 bases, with 14 bases left between them. The germline V gene has CDR1 SGDLS and CDR2 YYNGEE. The CDR3 has 14 residues. The CDR3 is CASSVAHEPQELFF. The CDR3 coding sequence is TGTGCCAGCAGCGTAGCCCACGAGCCTCAAGAGCTGTTTTTT.

The rearrangement uses TRBV18 and TRBJ1-1, with D maybe TRBD1 (5 bases). This CDR3 has 15 residues. Germline values: CDR1 KGHSH, CDR2 LQKENI. Trimming left V 6 bases short and J 5 bases short, with 19 bases between. CDR3: CASSINGGLWTEAFF. DNA for the CDR3: TGTGCCAGCTCGATAAACGGGGGGTTGTGGACTGAAGCTTTCTTT. Using reference TRBV18 and TRBJ1-1 for the parts outside the CDR3, the full variable domain is NAGVMQNPRHLVRRRGQEARLRCSPMKGHSHVYWYRQLPEEGLKFMVYLQKENIIDESGMPKERFSAEFPKEGPSILRIQQVVRGDSAAYFCASSINGGLWTEAFFGQGTRLTVV.

The chain couples TRBV7-6 to TRBJ1-3; possible D gene TRBD1, 5 bases. CDR1 is SGHVS and CDR2 is FNYEAQ in the germline V gene. V gave up 2 bases and J gave up 3 bases, with 11 bases separating them. The CDR3 consists of 15 residues. The CDR3, as DNA: TGTGCCAGCAGCTTAATCAGTCAGGGTGGAAACACCATATATTTT. This codes for CASSLISQGGNTIYF.

This clone was counted at least ten times. The V and J genes are TRBV19 and TRBJ2-1; D is possibly TRBD2 (6 bases). CDR3 size: 15 residues. With 3 bases removed from V and 3 bases from J, the gap between germline ends came to 12 bases. Germline V lookup: CDR1 LNHDA, CDR2 SQIVND (reference sequence). The CDR3 DNA is TGTGCCAGTAGTATCGCCGGGAGTGGCTACAATGAGCAGTTCTTC. Protein sequence: CASSIAGSGYNEQFF.